The 21 T cell receptor beta chains in this list originate from one sample, sequenced in a study of CD8 T cells in Susac syndrome. An amount of RNA that ranged from roughly 0.5 to 1 ug was reverse transcribed with random hexamers. Each CDR3 protein gets one entry after TCRdb re-called the immunoSEQ multiplex PCR reads with MiXCR. The repertoire consists of about 200,000 distinct CDR3 sequences, with 95% occurring once and the leading ten covering approximately 0.094%. What was sequenced was CD4+ T cells from PBMCs. The source of these receptors is a human donor in good health.

This clonotype was detected once. V usage is TRBV10-3 and J usage is TRBJ2-3; unclear D gene. The ends were cut back, 6 bases at V and 0 bases at J, with 10 bases in the middle. Germline assignment: CDR1 ENHRY and CDR2 SYGVKD. CDR3 length: 14 amino acids. CDR3 sequence reads: CAIRWTASTDTQYF. Here the CDR3 DNA reads TGTGCCATCAGGTGGACCGCAAGCACAGATACGCAGTATTTT.

The chain joins TRBV7-2 to TRBJ2-5; the D gene is possibly TRBD2 (6 bases). Germline V lookup: CDR1 SGHTA, CDR2 FQGNSA. This CDR3 spans 15 amino acids. V was trimmed by 3 bases and J by 2 bases, leaving 13 bases between them. CDR3 DNA sequence: TGTGCCAGCAGCTTTAGCGAGCGGGTACAAGAGACCCAGTACTTC. Its protein product is CASSFSERVQETQYF. Full variable domain (rest looked up from reference TRBV7-2 and TRBJ2-5): GAGVSQSPSNKVTEKGKDVELRCDPISGHTALYWYRQSLGQGLEFLIYFQGNSAPDKSGLPSDRFSAERTGGSVSTLTIQRTQQEDSAVYLCASSFSERVQETQYFGPGTRLLVL.

The chain carries TRBV24-1 and TRBJ2-5, with D tentatively TRBD1 (6 bases). The CDR3 runs 15 residues. Trimming pared 2 bases from V and 9 bases from J, leaving 18 bases between. Germline CDR1 reads KGHDR; CDR2 reads SFDVKD. The CDR3 protein is CATSDSRQVQAAQYF. CDR3 DNA sequence: TGTGCCACCAGTGATTCCCGACAGGTCCAAGCGGCCCAGTACTTC.

CDR3 amino acids: CASSLGLDGSYEQYV. The CDR3 nucleotides are TGTGCCAGCAGTTTGGGGCTGGATGGGAGTTACGAGCAGTACGTC. The chain joins TRBV12-3 or TRBV12-4 to TRBJ2-7; the D call may be TRBD1 or TRBD2 (5 bases each). The CDR3 has 15 amino acids. The ends were cut back, 3 bases at V and 4 bases at J, with 16 bases in the middle.

CDR3 DNA sequence: TGTGCCACCAGCAGAGATGGCCAGGCCAACACTGAAGCTTTCTTT. Its protein is CATSRDGQANTEAFF. The gene calls are TRBV15 and TRBJ1-1, with D hard to call. The CDR3 consists of 15 residues. CDR1 is LNHNV and CDR2 is YYDKDF in the germline V gene (reference sequence). V was trimmed by 0 bases and J by 2 bases, leaving 10 bases between them.

V and J are TRBV5-6 and TRBJ1-6; perhaps TRBD1 as D (6 bases). The CDR3 runs 14 residues. V was trimmed by 3 bases and J by 11 bases, leaving 15 bases between them. Germline V CDR1 and CDR2: SGHDT, YYEEEE. The CDR3, as DNA: TGTGCCAGCAGCTGGTATTCAGGGGTGACACCCCTCCACTTT. This codes for CASSWYSGVTPLHF. Drawing the rest from reference TRBV5-6 and TRBJ1-6, the complete variable domain is DAGVTQSPTHLIKTRGQQVTLRCSPKSGHDTVSWYQQALGQGPQFIFQYYEEEERQRGNFPDRFSGHQFPNYSSELNVNALLLGDSALYLCASSWYSGVTPLHFGNGTRLTVT.

This clonotype was detected only once. The chain couples TRBV29-1 to TRBJ1-1; 10 bases map to TRBD1. The CDR3 has 12 amino acids. From germline, CDR1 is SQVTM and CDR2 ANQGSEA. After removal of 7 bases from V and 1 base from J, the junction contained 0 bases not matched to a gene. The CDR3 reads CSGDRGNTEAFF. For the CDR3, the DNA is TGCAGCGGGGACAGGGGGAACACTGAAGCTTTCTTT.

This chain links TRBV24-1 with TRBJ2-3; no firm D call. The germline V and J ends were trimmed by 4 bases and 3 bases, with 13 bases remaining between them. Germline CDR1 and CDR2: KGHDR and SFDVKD. The CDR3 runs to 15 residues. The DNA of the CDR3 is TGTGCCACCAGTGACAACGGACGAGCAACAGATACGCAGTATTTT. This gives the protein CATSDNGRATDTQYF.

This clonotype has only one observation. The chain is built from TRBV20-1 and TRBJ2-2; D is unclear. Trimming took off 1 base at V and 3 bases at J, with 9 bases between the two ends. The germline CDR1 and CDR2 sequences are DFQATT and SNEGSKA (reference sequence). This CDR3 comprises 14 residues. CDR3 protein: CSARGVWDTGELFF. In DNA form, the CDR3 reads TGCAGTGCTAGAGGGGTGTGGGACACCGGGGAGCTGTTTTTT.

This sequence joins TRBV3-1 and TRBJ1-2; D remains ambiguous. This CDR3 is built from 14 residues. Trimming pared 5 bases from V and 0 bases from J, leaving 10 bases between. Looked up from germline, CDR1 is LGHDT and CDR2 is YNNKEL (reference sequence). The CDR3 DNA sequence: TGTGCCAGCAGCAGTACCGGGACTAACTATGGCTACACCTTC. This gives the protein CASSSTGTNYGYTF.

The genes are TRBV12-3 or TRBV12-4 and TRBJ2-1; D perhaps matches TRBD1 (5 bases). CDR3 size: 13 residues. Trimming pared 7 bases from V and 4 bases from J, leaving 11 bases between. In DNA, the CDR3 is TGTGCCAGCAACAACGACAGATACAATGAGCAGTTCTTC. Translated: CASNNDRYNEQFF.

The J gene is TRBJ2-7, the V gene TRBV7-2; 8 bases fit TRBD2. V was clipped by 4 bases and J by 7 bases; unmatched bases: 12. The V gene's germline CDR1 is SGHTA and CDR2 FQGNSA. The CDR3 contains 15 residues. In nucleotides, the CDR3 is TGTGCCAGCAGCTCCGCGCCGGGACTAGTGGGTGAGCAGTACTTC. Its translation is CASSSAPGLVGEQYF.

This clonotype was seen just once. This chain uses TRBV25-1 with TRBJ1-6; D unclear. The CDR3 is 15 amino acids. The V end was cut by 3 bases, the J end by 7 bases, with 13 bases between. Germline V gene lookup returns CDR1 MGHDK and CDR2 SYGVNS. CDR3 bases: TGTGCCAGCAGTGATATGAGTCCTCGGAATTCACCCCTCCACTTT. Translation: CASSDMSPRNSPLHF. The full variable domain, its missing parts supplied by reference TRBV25-1 and TRBJ1-6, is EADIYQTPRYLVIGTGKKITLECSQTMGHDKMYWYQQDPGMELHLIHYSYGVNSTEKGDLSSESTVSRIRTEHFPLTLESARPSHTSQYLCASSDMSPRNSPLHFGNGTRLTVT.

V is TRBV29-1 and J is TRBJ1-1; 8 bases fit TRBD1. J gave up 4 bases and V 3 bases, and 4 bases lay outside the gene matches. This CDR3 is built from 13 residues. Germline V gene sequence: CDR1 SQVTM, CDR2 ANQGSEA. The CDR3 here is CSVEAGGGTEAFF. CDR3 nucleotide sequence: TGCAGCGTTGAGGCAGGGGGCGGCACTGAAGCTTTCTTT.

The gene calls are TRBV3-1 and TRBJ2-1; unclear D gene. Germline V CDR1 and CDR2: LGHDT, YNNKEL (reference sequence). V lost 5 bases and J lost 9, with 17 bases in between. The CDR3 totals 14 residues. The CDR3 is CASSSVPRVPEQFF. The CDR3 region has the DNA TGTGCCAGCAGCTCCGTTCCCCGGGTCCCTGAGCAGTTCTTC.

The V call is TRBV3-1, the J call TRBJ2-1; D is unclear. Trimming removed 8 bases at V and 5 bases at J, with 10 bases between. The CDR3 sequence is 12 residues long. CDR1 LGHDT and CDR2 YNNKEL come from the germline V gene (reference sequence). CDR3 DNA: TGTGCCAGCTCGCCGTTGAACAATGAGCAGTTCTTC. Protein sequence: CASSPLNNEQFF.

The genes are TRBV2 and TRBJ1-4; D is undetermined. Germline assignment: CDR1 SNHLY and CDR2 FYNNEI. V was shortened by 3 bases and J by 4 bases, with 3 bases between the two germline ends. There are 12 residues in the CDR3. Written as DNA, the CDR3 is TGTGCCAGCAGTGATCGTAATGAAAAACTGTTTTTT. Translation: CASSDRNEKLFF.

The CDR3 DNA sequence: TGTGCCAGCAGCTACACAGGCATAAGCTCCTACGAGCAGTACTTC. This codes for CASSYTGISSYEQYF. V and J are TRBV5-6 and TRBJ2-7; D perhaps matches TRBD1 (5 bases). CDR1 and CDR2 (germline): SGHDT, YYEEEE. The CDR3 sequence is 15 residues long. Trimming left V 3 bases short and J 0 bases short, with 13 bases between.

The rearrangement uses TRBV7-9 and TRBJ2-7; D perhaps matches TRBD1 (5 bases). From germline, CDR1 is SEHNR and CDR2 FQNEAQ (reference sequence). The CDR3 contains 14 residues. Trimming removed 1 base at V and 2 bases at J, with 9 bases between. Here the CDR3 DNA reads TGTGCCAGCAGCTTAGGACAGCCAACCTACGAGCAGTACTTC. It encodes CASSLGQPTYEQYF.

The chain is built from TRBV29-1 and TRBJ2-2; TRBD1 might be the D (5 bases). The length of the CDR3 is 14 residues. Germline V gene lookup returns CDR1 SQVTM and CDR2 ANQGSEA. The germline V and J ends were trimmed by 4 bases and 0 bases, with 9 bases remaining between them. CDR3 bases: TGCAGCGTTGGACAGCCTGCGAACACCGGGGAGCTGTTTTTT. It yields the protein CSVGQPANTGELFF.

The chain uses TRBV9 and TRBJ2-7; D remains ambiguous. Trimming stripped 2 bases from V and 3 bases from J, with 12 bases between. The CDR3 extends over 14 amino acids. CDR1 is SGDLS, CDR2 YYNGEE, per germline. The CDR3 nucleotides read TGTGCCAGCAGCGTTCATACGTCTAACTACGAGCAGTACTTC. It is translated as CASSVHTSNYEQYF.